This record concerns one TCR beta chain sequence. Germline and junction disagree at one end, which may indicate a read error. This CDR3 comprises 17 residues. Per the germline V gene, CDR1 is LGHDT and CDR2 is YNNKEL (reference sequence). TCRdb processed the 5' RACE reads anew with MiXCR; each CDR3 protein has one entry. The sample holds over 85,000 distinct CDR3 sequences, approximately 9% seen once. The data originate from a study of T cells after yellow fever vaccination. The study's findings and limits: FACS-sorted repertoires could harbor abundant contaminating bulk-population clonotypes. Re-detected after boosting: most primary clones, about 95% of CD4 and roughly 88% of CD8.

J is TRBJ2-2 and V is TRBV3-1, with 10 bases identical to TRBD2. This clonotype was sampled from a man aged 18 to 29 who received the YFV17D yellow fever vaccine. This specimen consisted of CD8+ T cells not binding an NS4B(214-222) dextramer, sorted from PBMCs, obtained approximately 16 days after the first yellow fever vaccination. This CDR3 reads CASCQVTSGEQTGELFF. CDR3 nucleotide sequence: TGTGCCAGCTGCCAAGTTACTAGCGGGGAGCAAACCGGGGAGCTGTTTTTT.